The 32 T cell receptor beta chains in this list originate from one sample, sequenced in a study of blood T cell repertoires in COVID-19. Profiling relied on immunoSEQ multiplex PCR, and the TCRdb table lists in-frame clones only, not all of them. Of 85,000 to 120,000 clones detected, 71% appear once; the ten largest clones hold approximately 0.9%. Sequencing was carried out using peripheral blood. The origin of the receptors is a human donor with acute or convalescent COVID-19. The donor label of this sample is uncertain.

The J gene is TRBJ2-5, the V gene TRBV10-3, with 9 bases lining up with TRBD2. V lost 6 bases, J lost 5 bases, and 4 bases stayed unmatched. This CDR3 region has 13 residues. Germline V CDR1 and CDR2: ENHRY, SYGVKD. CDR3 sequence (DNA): TGTGCCATCAGCGCGGGGGGGTGGGAGACCCAGTACTTC. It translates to CAISAGGWETQYF.

CDR3 loop: CASSVTDRPLTDTQYF. CDR3 nucleotide sequence: TGCGCCAGCAGTGTTACTGACAGGCCCCTCACAGATACGCAGTATTTT. This rearrangement joins TRBV10-2 to TRBJ2-3; tentative D call: TRBD1 (6 bases). The CDR3 extends over 16 amino acids. The germline V gene has CDR1 WSHSY and CDR2 SAAADI. Between the trimmed V and J ends, which lost 4 bases and 2 bases, there was a span of 16 bases.

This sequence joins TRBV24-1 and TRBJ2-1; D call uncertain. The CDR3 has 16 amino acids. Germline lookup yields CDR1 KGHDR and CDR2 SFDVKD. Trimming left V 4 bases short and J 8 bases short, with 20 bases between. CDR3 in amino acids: CATSDPRKRPEHEQFF. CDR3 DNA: TGTGCCACCAGTGACCCAAGGAAGCGTCCGGAACATGAGCAGTTCTTC.

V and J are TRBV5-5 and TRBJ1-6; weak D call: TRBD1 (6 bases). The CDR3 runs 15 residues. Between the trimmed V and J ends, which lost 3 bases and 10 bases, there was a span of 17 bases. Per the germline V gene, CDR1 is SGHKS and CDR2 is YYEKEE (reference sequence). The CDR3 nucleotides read TGTGCCAGCAGCTGGGGGCGGGCAGAGACCTCACCCCTCCACTTT. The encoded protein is CASSWGRAETSPLHF.

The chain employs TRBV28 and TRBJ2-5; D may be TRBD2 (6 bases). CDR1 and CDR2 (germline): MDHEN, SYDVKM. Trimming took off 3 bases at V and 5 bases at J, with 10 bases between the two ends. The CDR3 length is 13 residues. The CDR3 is CASSLGGGETQYF. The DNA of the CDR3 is TGTGCCAGCAGTTTGGGAGGTGGGGAGACCCAGTACTTC.

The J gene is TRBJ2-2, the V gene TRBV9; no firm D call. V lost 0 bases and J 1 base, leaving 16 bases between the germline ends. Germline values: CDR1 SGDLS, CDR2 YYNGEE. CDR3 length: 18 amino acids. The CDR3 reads CASSVVPRPSRNTGELFF. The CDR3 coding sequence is TGTGCCAGCAGCGTAGTTCCCAGGCCCTCCCGGAACACCGGGGAGCTGTTTTTT.

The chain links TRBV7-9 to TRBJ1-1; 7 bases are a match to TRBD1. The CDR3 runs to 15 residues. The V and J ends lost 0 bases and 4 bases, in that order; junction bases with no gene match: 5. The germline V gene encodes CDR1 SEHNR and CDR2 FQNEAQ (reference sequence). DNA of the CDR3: TGTGCCAGCAGCTTAGCACAGGGGATGAGCACTGAAGCTTTCTTT. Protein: CASSLAQGMSTEAFF.

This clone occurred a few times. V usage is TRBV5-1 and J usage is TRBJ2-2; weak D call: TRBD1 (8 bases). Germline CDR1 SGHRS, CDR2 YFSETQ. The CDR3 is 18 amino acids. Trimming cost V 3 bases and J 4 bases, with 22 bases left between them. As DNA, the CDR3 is TGCGCCAGCAGCTCCCGGACAGGGAGGGGGAGTTTCACCGGGGAGCTGTTTTTT. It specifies CASSSRTGRGSFTGELFF.

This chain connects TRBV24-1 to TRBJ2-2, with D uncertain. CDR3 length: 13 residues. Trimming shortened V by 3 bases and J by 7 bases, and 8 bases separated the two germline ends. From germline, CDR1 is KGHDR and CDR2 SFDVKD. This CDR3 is CATSDPPRGELFF. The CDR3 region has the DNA TGTGCCACCAGTGATCCCCCCCGCGGGGAGCTGTTTTTT.

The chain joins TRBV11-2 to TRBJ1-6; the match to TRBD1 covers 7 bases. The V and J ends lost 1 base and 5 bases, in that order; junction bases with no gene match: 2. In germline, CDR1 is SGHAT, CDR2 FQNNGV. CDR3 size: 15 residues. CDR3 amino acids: CASSLVGQNNSPLHF. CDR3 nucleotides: TGTGCCAGCAGCTTAGTGGGACAGAATAATTCACCCCTCCACTTT.

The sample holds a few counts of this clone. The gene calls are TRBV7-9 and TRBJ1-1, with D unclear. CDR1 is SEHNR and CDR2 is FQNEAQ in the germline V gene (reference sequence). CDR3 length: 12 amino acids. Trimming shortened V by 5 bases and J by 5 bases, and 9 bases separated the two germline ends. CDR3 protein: CASSHSNTEAFF. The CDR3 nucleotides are TGTGCCAGCAGCCATTCTAATACTGAAGCTTTCTTT.

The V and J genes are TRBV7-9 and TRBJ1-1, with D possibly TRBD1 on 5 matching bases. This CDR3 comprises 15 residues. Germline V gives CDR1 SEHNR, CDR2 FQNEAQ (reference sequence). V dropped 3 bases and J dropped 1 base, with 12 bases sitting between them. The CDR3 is CASSFVPTGNTEAFF. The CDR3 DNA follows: TGTGCCAGCAGCTTTGTTCCAACAGGGAACACTGAAGCTTTCTTT.

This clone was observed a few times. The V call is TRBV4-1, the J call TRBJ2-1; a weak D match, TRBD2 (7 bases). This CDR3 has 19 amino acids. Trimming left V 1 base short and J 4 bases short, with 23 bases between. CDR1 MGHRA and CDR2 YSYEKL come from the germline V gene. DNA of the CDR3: TGCGCCAGCAGCCAAGGGTTCGGCGGGGGCCGACTAACTTACAATGAGCAGTTCTTC. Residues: CASSQGFGGGRLTYNEQFF.

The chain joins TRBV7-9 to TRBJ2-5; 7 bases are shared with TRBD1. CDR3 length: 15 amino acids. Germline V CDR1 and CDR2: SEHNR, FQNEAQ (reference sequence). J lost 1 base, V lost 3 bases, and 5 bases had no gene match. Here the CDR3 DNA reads TGTGCCAGCAGCTTGCAAGGGGGCTTCCAAGAGACCCAGTACTTC. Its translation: CASSLQGGFQETQYF. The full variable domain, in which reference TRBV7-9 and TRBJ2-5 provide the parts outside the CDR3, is DTGVSQNPRHKITKRGQNVTFRCDPISEHNRLYWYRQTLGQGPEFLTYFQNEAQLEKSRLLSDRFSAERPKGSFSTLEIQRTEQGDSAMYLCASSLQGGFQETQYFGPGTRLLVL.

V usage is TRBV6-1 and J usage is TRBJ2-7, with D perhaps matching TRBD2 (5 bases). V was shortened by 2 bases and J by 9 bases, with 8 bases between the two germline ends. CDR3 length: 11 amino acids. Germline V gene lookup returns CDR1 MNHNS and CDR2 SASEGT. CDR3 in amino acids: CASSELGGQYF. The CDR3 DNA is TGTGCCAGCAGTGAATTAGGAGGGCAGTACTTC.

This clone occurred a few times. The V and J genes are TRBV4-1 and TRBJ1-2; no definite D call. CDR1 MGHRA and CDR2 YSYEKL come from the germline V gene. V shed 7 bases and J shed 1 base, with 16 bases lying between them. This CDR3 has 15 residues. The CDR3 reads CASKPTYSGNYGYTF. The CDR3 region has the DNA TGCGCCAGCAAGCCCACCTACAGCGGTAACTATGGCTACACCTTC.

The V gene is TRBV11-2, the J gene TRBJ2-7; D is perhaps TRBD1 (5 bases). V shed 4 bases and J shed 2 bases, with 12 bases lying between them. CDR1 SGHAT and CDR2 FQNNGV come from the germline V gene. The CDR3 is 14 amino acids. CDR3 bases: TGTGCCAGCAGCTCGCCCAGGGCTACCTACGAGCAGTACTTC. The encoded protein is CASSSPRATYEQYF.

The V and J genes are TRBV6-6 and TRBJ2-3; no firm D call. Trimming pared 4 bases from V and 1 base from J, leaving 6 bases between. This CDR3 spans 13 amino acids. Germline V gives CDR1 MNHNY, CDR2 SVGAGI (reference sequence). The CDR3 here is CASSSSGTDTQYF. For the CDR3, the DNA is TGTGCCAGCAGTTCAAGCGGCACAGATACGCAGTATTTT.

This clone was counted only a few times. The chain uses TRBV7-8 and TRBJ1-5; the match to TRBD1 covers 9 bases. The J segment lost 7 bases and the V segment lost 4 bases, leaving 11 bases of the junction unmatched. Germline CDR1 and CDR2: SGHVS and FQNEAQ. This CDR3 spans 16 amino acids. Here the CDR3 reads CASSSSDRGSWQPQHF. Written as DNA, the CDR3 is TGTGCCAGCAGCTCCTCGGACAGGGGATCGTGGCAGCCCCAGCATTTT.

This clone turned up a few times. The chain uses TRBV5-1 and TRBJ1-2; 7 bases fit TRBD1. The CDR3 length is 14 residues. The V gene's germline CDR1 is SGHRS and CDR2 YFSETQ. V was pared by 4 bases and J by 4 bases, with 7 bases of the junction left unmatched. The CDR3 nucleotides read TGCGCCAGCAGCCGTACTACAGGGGCCTATGGCTACACCTTC. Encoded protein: CASSRTTGAYGYTF.

The CDR3 is CASTPWATDNSPLHF. As DNA, the CDR3 is TGTGCCAGCACCCCATGGGCGACAGATAATTCACCCCTCCACTTT. This chain links TRBV28 with TRBJ1-6; tentative D call: TRBD1 (5 bases). CDR1 MDHEN and CDR2 SYDVKM come from the germline V gene. The CDR3 length is 15 residues. The ends were cut back, 7 bases at V and 5 bases at J, with 15 bases in the middle.

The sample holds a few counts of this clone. CDR3 protein: CASSAGNIGNYGYTF. The CDR3 coding sequence is TGCGCCAGCAGCGCCGGGAACATCGGGAACTATGGCTACACCTTC. The chain combines TRBV5-1 with TRBJ1-2; D remains unclear. Trimming removed 4 bases from V and 2 bases from J, with 15 bases in between. The germline CDR1 and CDR2 sequences are SGHRS and YFSETQ. The CDR3 is 15 amino acids.

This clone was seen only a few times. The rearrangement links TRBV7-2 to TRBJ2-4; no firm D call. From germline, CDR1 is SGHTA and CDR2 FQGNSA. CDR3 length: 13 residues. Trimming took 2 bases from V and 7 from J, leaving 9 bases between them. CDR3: CASSLTVRNIQYF. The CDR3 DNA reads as TGTGCCAGCAGCTTAACAGTCAGGAACATTCAGTACTTC.

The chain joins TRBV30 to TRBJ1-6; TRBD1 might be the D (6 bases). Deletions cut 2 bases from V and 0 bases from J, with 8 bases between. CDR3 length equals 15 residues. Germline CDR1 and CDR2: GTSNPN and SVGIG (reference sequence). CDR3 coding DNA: TGTGCCTGGAGTAGGGGGAGCTCCTATAATTCACCCCTCCACTTT. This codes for CAWSRGSSYNSPLHF.

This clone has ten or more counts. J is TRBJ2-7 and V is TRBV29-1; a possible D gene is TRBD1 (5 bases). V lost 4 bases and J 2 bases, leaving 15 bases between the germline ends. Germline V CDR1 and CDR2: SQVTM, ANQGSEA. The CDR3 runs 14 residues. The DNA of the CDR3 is TGCAGCGTTGTTGGGCAGGGTGGGCCCTACGAGCAGTACTTC. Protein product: CSVVGQGGPYEQYF.

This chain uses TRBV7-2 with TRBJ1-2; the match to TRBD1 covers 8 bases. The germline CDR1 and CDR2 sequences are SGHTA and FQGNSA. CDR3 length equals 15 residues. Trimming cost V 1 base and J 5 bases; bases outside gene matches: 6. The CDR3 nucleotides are TGTGCCAGCAGCTTAGAGGCAGGGGGCTGGTATGGCTACACCTTC. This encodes CASSLEAGGWYGYTF.

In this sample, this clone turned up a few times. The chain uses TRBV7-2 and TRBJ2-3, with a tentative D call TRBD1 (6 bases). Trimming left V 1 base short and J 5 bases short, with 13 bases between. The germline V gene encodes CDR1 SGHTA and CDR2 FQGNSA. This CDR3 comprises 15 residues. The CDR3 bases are TGTGCCAGCAGCTTAGGGGGCAGGGGCATAGATACGCAGTATTTT. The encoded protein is CASSLGGRGIDTQYF.

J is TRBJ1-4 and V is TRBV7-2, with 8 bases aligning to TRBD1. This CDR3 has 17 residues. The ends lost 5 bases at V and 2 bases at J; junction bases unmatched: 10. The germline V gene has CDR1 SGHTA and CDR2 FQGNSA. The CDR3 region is CASSPWGRGRTNEKLFF. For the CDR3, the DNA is TGTGCCAGCAGCCCCTGGGGCAGGGGGCGGACTAATGAAAAACTGTTTTTT.

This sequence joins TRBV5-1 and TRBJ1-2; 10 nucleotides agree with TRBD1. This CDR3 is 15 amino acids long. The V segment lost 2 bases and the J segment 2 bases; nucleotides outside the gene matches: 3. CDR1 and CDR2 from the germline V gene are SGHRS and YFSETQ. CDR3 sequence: CASSFRTGGNYGYTF. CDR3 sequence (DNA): TGCGCCAGCAGCTTTCGGACAGGGGGGAACTATGGCTACACCTTC.

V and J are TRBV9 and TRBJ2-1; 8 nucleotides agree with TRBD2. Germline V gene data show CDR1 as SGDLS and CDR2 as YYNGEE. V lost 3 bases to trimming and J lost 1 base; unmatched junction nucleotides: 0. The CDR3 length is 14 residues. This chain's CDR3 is CASSASGSYNEQFF. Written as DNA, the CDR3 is TGTGCCAGCAGCGCTAGCGGGTCCTACAATGAGCAGTTCTTC. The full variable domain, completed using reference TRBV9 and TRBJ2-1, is DSGVTQTPKHLITATGQRVTLRCSPRSGDLSVYWYQQSLDQGLQFLIQYYNGEERAKGNILERFSAQQFPDLHSELNLSSLELGDSALYFCASSASGSYNEQFFGPGTRLTVL.

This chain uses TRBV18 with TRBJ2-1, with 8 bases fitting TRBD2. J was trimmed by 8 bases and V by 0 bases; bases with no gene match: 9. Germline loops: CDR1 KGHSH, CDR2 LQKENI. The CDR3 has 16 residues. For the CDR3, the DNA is TGTGCCAGCTCACCACCGCACGGACTAGCATTTTATGAGCAGTTCTTC. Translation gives CASSPPHGLAFYEQFF.

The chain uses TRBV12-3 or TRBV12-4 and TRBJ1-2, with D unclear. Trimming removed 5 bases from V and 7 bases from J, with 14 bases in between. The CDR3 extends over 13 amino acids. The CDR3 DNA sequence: TGTGCCAGCAGTCTCCGCCGATCCGGTGGCTACACCTTC. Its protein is CASSLRRSGGYTF.